Each of the 9 T cell receptor beta chains below was sequenced from the same sample in a study of blood T cell repertoires in COVID-19. Sequenced by immunoSEQ multiplex PCR; TCRdb stores in-frame clones only, minus some. The sample shows 80,000 to 100,000 clones, 80% of them seen only once. The sample consisted of peripheral blood. These receptors all come from a human donor in a cohort sampled during active COVID-19.

The gene calls are TRBV19 and TRBJ2-5, with 16 bases identical to TRBD2. Per the germline V gene, CDR1 is LNHDA and CDR2 is SQIVND (reference sequence). V was pared by 5 bases and J by 1 base, with 4 bases of the junction left unmatched. The CDR3 totals 17 residues. The CDR3 here is CASSSGLAGGGQETQYF. DNA of the CDR3: TGTGCCAGTAGTTCGGGACTAGCGGGAGGGGGCCAAGAGACCCAGTACTTC.

The chain uses TRBV2 and TRBJ1-6; 10 nucleotides align to TRBD1. The ends lost 6 bases at V and 7 bases at J; junction bases unmatched: 3. In germline, CDR1 is SNHLY, CDR2 FYNNEI. The CDR3 loop spans 14 amino acids. The CDR3 region has the DNA TGTGCCAGCAGGGGACAGGGGTGGAATTCACCCCTCCACTTT. Translation gives CASRGQGWNSPLHF.

This chain links TRBV30 with TRBJ2-7; maybe TRBD2 (5 bases). Germline V lookup: CDR1 GTSNPN, CDR2 SVGIG (reference sequence). V lost 5 bases, J lost 9 bases, and 14 bases lay in between. There are 11 residues in the CDR3. The CDR3 nucleotides are TGTGCCTGGTCGAGGAGGAGCGGGCAGTACTTC. Its translation: CAWSRRSGQYF.

This CDR3 is CASSLSGYNSPLHF. CDR3 nucleotide sequence: TGCGCCAGCAGCTTGTCAGGGTATAATTCACCCCTCCACTTT. The chain combines TRBV5-1 with TRBJ1-6; a weak D match, TRBD1 (5 bases). V lost 1 base, J lost 4 bases, and 6 bases lay in between. The CDR3 loop spans 14 amino acids. CDR1 and CDR2 (germline): SGHRS, YFSETQ.

The chain has TRBV5-1 and TRBJ2-2; 8 bases map to TRBD1. Trimming took 0 bases from V and 0 from J; bases not matched to a gene: 1. The germline CDR1 and CDR2 sequences are SGHRS and YFSETQ. The CDR3 has 16 residues. CDR3 region: CASSLDRGSNTGELFF. Written as DNA, the CDR3 is TGCGCCAGCAGCTTGGACAGGGGGTCGAACACCGGGGAGCTGTTTTTT.

This clone appeared a single time. The chain joins TRBV3-1 (or the pseudogene TRBV3-2) to TRBJ2-7; a possible D gene is TRBD2 (6 bases). The germline V gene has CDR1 LGHDT and CDR2 YNNKEL (reference sequence). The CDR3 runs to 14 residues. V was pared by 4 bases and J by 2 bases, with 12 bases between. The CDR3: CASSLEGPPYEQYF. Here the CDR3 DNA reads TGTGCCAGCAGCCTGGAGGGTCCTCCCTACGAGCAGTACTTC.

This rearrangement joins TRBV5-1 to TRBJ2-5; 12 nucleotides agree with TRBD2. CDR1 and CDR2 from the germline V gene are SGHRS and YFSETQ. The CDR3 runs 15 residues. V gave up 2 bases and J gave up 5 bases; unmatched junction bases: 4. The CDR3 DNA sequence: TGCGCCAGCAGCTTTGCTAGCGGGAGGGTTGAGACCCAGTACTTC. Its protein product is CASSFASGRVETQYF.

This clone was picked up a small number of times. This chain connects TRBV30 to TRBJ2-7; D may be TRBD2 (5 bases). This CDR3 is built from 14 residues. CDR1 GTSNPN and CDR2 SVGIG come from the germline V gene (reference sequence). Trimming removed 6 bases at V and 3 bases at J, with 18 bases between. The CDR3 region is CACQPGSRIYEQYF. The CDR3 DNA sequence: TGTGCCTGCCAACCGGGATCCCGCATCTACGAGCAGTACTTC.

The V and J genes are TRBV28 and TRBJ1-2; D not resolved. V was shortened by 8 bases and J by 7 bases, with 17 bases between the two germline ends. Germline assignment: CDR1 MDHEN and CDR2 SYDVKM. The CDR3 loop spans 13 amino acids. CDR3 sequence: CASGLPVVPGYTF. For the CDR3, the DNA is TGTGCCAGCGGGCTTCCTGTCGTTCCTGGCTACACCTTC.